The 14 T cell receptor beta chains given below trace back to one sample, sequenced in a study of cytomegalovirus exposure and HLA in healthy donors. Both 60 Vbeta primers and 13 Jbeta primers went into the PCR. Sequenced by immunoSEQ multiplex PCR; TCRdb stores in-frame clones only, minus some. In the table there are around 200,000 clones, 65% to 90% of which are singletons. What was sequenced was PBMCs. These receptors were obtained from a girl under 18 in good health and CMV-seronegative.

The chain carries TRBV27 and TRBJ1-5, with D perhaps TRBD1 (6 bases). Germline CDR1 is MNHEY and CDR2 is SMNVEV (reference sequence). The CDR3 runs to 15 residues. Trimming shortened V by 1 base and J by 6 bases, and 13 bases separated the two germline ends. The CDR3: CASSLLAGVGQPQHF. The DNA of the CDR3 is TGTGCCAGCAGTTTATTGGCAGGGGTTGGTCAGCCCCAGCATTTT.

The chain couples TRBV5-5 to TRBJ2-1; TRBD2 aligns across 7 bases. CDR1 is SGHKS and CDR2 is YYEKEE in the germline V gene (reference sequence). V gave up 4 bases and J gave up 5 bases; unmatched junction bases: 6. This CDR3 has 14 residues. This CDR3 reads CASSPPGLDNEQFF. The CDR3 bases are TGTGCCAGCAGCCCACCCGGACTAGACAATGAGCAGTTCTTC.

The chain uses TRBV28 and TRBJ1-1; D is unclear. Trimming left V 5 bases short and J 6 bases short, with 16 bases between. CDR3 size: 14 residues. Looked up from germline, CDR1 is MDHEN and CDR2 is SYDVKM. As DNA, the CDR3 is TGTGCCAGCAGTCTTAGGCGGGGTTTGGCTGAAGCTTTCTTT. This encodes CASSLRRGLAEAFF.

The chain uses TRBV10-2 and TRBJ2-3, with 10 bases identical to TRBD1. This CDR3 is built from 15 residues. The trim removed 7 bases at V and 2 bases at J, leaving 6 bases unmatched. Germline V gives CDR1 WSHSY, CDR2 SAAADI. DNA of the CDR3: TGCGCCAGCATCCCGGGACAGGGGATCACAGATACGCAGTATTTT. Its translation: CASIPGQGITDTQYF.

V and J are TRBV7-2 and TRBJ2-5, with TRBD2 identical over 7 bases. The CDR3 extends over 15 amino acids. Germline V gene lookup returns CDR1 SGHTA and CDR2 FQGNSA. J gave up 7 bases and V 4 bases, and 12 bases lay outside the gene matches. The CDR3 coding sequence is TGTGCCAGCAGCTCAGGAGGGACTATAATCACGACCCAGTACTTC. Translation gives CASSSGGTIITTQYF.

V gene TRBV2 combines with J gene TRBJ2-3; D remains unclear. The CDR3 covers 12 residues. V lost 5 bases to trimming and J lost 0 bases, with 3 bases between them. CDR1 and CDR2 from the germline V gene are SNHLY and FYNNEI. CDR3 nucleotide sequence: TGTGCCAGCAGTCTTAGCACAGATACGCAGTATTTT. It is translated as CASSLSTDTQYF.

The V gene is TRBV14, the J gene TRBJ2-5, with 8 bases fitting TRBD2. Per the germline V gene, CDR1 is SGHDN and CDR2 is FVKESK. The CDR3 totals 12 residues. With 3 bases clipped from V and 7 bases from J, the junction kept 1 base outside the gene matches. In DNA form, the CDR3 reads TGTGCCAGCAGCCAGCTAGCGGGGACCCAGTACTTC. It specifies CASSQLAGTQYF.

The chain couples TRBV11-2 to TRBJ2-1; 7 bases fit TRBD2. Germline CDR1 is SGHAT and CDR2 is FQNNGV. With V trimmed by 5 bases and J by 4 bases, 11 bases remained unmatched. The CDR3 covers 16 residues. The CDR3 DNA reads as TGTGCCAGCAGCCCCCAACTAGCGCTGATATACAATGAGCAGTTCTTC. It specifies CASSPQLALIYNEQFF.

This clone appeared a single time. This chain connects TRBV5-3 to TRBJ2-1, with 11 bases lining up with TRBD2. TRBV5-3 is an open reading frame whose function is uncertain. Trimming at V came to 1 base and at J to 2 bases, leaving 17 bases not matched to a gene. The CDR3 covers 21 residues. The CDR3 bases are TGTGCCAGAAGCTTGTCCGTCTTGCACTCTAGCGGGAGGACACCCTACAATGAGCAGTTCTTC. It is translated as CARSLSVLHSSGRTPYNEQFF.

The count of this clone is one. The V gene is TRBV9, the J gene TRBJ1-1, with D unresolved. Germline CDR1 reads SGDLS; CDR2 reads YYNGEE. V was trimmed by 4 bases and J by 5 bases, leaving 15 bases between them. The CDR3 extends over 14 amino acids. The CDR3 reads CASSRGFSGTEAFF. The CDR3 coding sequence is TGTGCCAGCAGCCGGGGATTTTCGGGGACTGAAGCTTTCTTT.

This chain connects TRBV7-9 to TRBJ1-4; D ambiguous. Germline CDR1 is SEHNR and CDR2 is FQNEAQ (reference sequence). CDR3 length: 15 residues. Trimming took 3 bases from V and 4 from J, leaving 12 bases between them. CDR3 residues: CASSFRLRLNEKLFF. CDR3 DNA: TGTGCCAGCAGCTTTCGCCTCAGGCTTAATGAAAAACTGTTTTTT.

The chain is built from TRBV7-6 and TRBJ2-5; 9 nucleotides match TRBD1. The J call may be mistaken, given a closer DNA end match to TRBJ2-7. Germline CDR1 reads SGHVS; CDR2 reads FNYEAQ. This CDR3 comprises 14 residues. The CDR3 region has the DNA TGTGCCAGCAGCGTGGAGACAGGGGGTGGCGAGCAGTACTTC. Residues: CASSVETGGGEQYF.

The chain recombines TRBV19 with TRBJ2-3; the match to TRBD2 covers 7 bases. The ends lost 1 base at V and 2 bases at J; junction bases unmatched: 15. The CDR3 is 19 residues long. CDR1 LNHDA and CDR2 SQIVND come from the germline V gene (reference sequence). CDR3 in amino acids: CASSIAPSLAASATDTQYF. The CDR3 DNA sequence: TGTGCCAGTAGTATAGCCCCCAGTCTAGCGGCTAGCGCCACAGATACGCAGTATTTT.

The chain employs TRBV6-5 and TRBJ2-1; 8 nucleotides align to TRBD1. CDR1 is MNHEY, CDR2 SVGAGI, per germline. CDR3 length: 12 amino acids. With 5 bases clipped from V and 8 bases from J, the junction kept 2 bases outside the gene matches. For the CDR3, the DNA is TGTGCCAGCAGTCTACAGGGGGATGAGCAGTTCTTC. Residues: CASSLQGDEQFF.